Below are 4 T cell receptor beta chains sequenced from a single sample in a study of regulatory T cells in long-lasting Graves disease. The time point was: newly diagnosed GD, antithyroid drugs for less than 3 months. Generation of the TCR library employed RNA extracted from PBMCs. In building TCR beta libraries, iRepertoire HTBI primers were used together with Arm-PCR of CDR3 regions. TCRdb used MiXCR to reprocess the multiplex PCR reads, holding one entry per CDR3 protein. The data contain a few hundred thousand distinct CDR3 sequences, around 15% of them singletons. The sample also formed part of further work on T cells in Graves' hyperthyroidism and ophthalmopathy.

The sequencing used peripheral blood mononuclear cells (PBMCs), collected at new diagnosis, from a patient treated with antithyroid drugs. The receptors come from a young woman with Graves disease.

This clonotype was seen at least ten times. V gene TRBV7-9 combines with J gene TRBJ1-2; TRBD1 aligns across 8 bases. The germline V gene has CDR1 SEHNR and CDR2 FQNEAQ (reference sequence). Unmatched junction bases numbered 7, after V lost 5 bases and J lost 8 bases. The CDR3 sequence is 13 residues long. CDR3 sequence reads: CASSPRTGLGYTF. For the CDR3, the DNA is TGTGCCAGCAGCCCGCGGACAGGGCTAGGCTACACCTTC.

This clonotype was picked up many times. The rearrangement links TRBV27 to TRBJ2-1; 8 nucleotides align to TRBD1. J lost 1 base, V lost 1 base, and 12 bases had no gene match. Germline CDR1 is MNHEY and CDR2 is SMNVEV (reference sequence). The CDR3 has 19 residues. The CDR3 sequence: CASSLYPGQEPSSYNEQFF. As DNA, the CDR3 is TGTGCCAGCAGTTTATACCCGGGACAGGAACCGTCATCCTACAATGAGCAGTTCTTC.

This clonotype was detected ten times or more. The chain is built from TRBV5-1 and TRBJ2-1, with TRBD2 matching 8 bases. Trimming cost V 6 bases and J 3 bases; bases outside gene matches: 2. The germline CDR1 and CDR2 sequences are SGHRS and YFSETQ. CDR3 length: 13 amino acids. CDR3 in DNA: TGCGCCAGCAAACTAGCGGTCTACAATGAGCAGTTCTTC. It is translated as CASKLAVYNEQFF.

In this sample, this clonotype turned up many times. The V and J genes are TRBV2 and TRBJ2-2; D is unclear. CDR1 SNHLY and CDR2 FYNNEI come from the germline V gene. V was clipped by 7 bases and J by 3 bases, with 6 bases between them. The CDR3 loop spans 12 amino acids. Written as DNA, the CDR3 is TGTGCCAGCAATCAGGACACCGGGGAGCTGTTTTTT. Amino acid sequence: CASNQDTGELFF.